This TCR beta chain was sequenced for a study of human T cells and chemical hapten exposure. Study as a whole: Throughout the roughly 22-week study, diphenylcyclopropenone was applied weekly to the patients' scalps. Study-wide results and caveats: Donors were affected by alopecia, so their immune reaction might vary from that of healthy individuals. Expanded TCRs created a significantly greater count of big CDR3 similarity clusters than controls did.

Stated time point: patch test 1, 2 weeks after DPC sensitization. Treatment: therapeutic diphenylcyclopropenone sensitization with weekly scalp DPC. Germline V gives CDR1 SGHAT, CDR2 FQNNGV. Losses at the gene ends were 1 base for V and 4 bases for J; bases not matched to a gene: 5. The CDR3 is 15 amino acids. Source study methods: Counting gave a median of around 100,000 TCRs per sample, with values ranging from 23,224 to 690,600. One entry per CDR3 protein, called by TCRdb with MiXCR from the RACE reads. The V and J calls were not made by the authors but by TCRdb's processing. In the table there are about 360,000 distinct CDR3 sequences, under 8% of which are singletons. Details on this clonotype: Its target is not known.

The chain combines TRBV11-2 with TRBJ2-3, with 7 bases identical to TRBD2. This clonotype was sampled from a woman between 18 and 29 years old with alopecia areata. Some clones in this sample may be carry-over from other donors' samples. The material sequenced was whole blood, taken in connection with sensitization to the hapten diphenylcyclopropenone (DPC). The chain's CDR3 is CASSLVAGVADTQYF. In nucleotides, the CDR3 is TGTGCCAGCAGCTTAGTCGCGGGAGTGGCAGATACGCAGTATTTT.